These T cell receptor beta chains were read from a single sample in a study of blood T cell repertoires in COVID-19. Only in-frame clones appear in the TCRdb table, and some are missing; sequencing was by immunoSEQ multiplex PCR. The top ten hold about an eighth of the sample, which has hundreds of thousands of clones, about nine tenths seen once. Sequencing was carried out using peripheral blood. These receptors all come from a woman aged 55-69 years with acute or convalescent COVID-19. Both conserved end residues are part of each CDR3. The D gene is left open where the match is weak. Some rows mark clone size as missing; the rest say once, few, many or name a class of expanded clone.

V gene	clone size	J gene	D gene	CDR3 protein	CDR3 DNA
TRBV9	-	TRBJ1-4	-	CASSVEGQGNEKLFF	TGTGCCAGCAGCGTAGAGGGGCAGGGTAATGAAAAACTGTTTTTT
TRBV10-3	few	TRBJ1-5	-	CAISESGVSNQPQHF	TGTGCCATCAGTGAGTCCGGGGTTAGCAATCAGCCCCAGCATTTT
TRBV10-3	-	TRBJ2-4	TRBD2	CAISERGSGDIQYF	TGTGCCATCAGTGAAAGAGGTAGCGGGGACATTCAGTACTTC
TRBV6-2/TRBV6-3	-	TRBJ1-1	-	CASSRGGNTEAFF	TGTGCCAGCAGCCGCGGTGGGAACACTGAAGCTTTCTTT
TRBV24-1	-	TRBJ2-2	TRBD1	CAIPLDRGVNGELFF	TGTGCCATCCCATTGGACAGGGGTGTGAACGGGGAGCTGTTTTTT
TRBV9	once	TRBJ2-1	-	CASSVGVEQFF	TGTGCCAGCAGCGTAGGAGTAGAGCAGTTCTTC
TRBV6-5	few	TRBJ2-5	TRBD2	CASSSPLAGYQETQYF	TGTGCCAGCAGTTCCCCGCTAGCGGGGTACCAAGAGACCCAGTACTTC
TRBV11-2	-	TRBJ2-1	TRBD2	CASSLGASGHYNEQFF	TGTGCCAGCAGCTTAGGGGCTAGCGGGCACTACAATGAGCAGTTCTTC
TRBV5-1	once	TRBJ2-1	TRBD1	CASSPPQGAVNEQFF	TGCGCCAGCAGCCCACCACAGGGGGCGGTCAATGAGCAGTTCTTC
TRBV6-2/TRBV6-3	-	TRBJ2-7	TRBD2	CASSLRLAPYEQYF	TGTGCCAGCAGTTTGAGACTAGCCCCCTACGAGCAGTACTTC
TRBV12-5	-	TRBJ2-3	TRBD1	CASADDRAGDTQYF	TGTGCTAGTGCCGACGACAGGGCTGGAGATACGCAGTATTTT
TRBV5-1	-	TRBJ1-1	TRBD1	CASSLGTGWNTEAFF	TGCGCCAGCAGCTTGGGGACAGGCTGGAACACTGAAGCTTTCTTT
TRBV19	once	TRBJ1-1	-	CASSISAIRTEAFF	TGTGCCAGTAGTATAAGCGCGATAAGGACTGAAGCTTTCTTT
TRBV19	-	TRBJ2-6	-	CASSILTGGGANVLTF	TGTGCCAGTAGTATCCTAACAGGTGGAGGGGCCAACGTCCTGACTTTC
TRBV13	-	TRBJ1-6	-	CASSLVRGSTYNSPLHF	TGTGCCAGCAGCTTAGTTCGGGGGAGCACCTATAATTCACCCCTCCACTTT
TRBV4-2	-	TRBJ2-3	-	CASSQDIQKTDTQYF	TGTGCCAGCAGCCAAGACATCCAGAAAACAGATACGCAGTATTTT
TRBV5-1	once	TRBJ2-7	-	CASALGQPVNYEQYF	TGCGCCAGCGCGCTGGGACAACCGGTCAACTACGAGCAGTACTTC
TRBV9	-	TRBJ2-7	-	CASSAQPQGGYEQYF	TGTGCCAGCAGCGCCCAGCCCCAAGGAGGCTACGAGCAGTACTTC
TRBV7-3	-	TRBJ2-2	TRBD1	CASSFVGQGTGELFF	TGTGCCAGCAGCTTCGTCGGACAGGGGACCGGGGAGCTGTTTTTT
TRBV5-5	few	TRBJ1-5	-	CASSLGQASNQPQHF	TGTGCCAGCAGCTTGGGACAGGCGAGCAATCAGCCCCAGCATTTT
TRBV29-1	-	TRBJ2-1	TRBD2	CSVDGAGAHEQFF	TGCAGCGTTGATGGAGCGGGAGCTCATGAGCAGTTCTTC
TRBV7-9	-	TRBJ2-7	TRBD2	CASSRGGNEQYF	TGTGCCAGCAGCCGGGGGGGCAACGAGCAGTACTTC
TRBV6-2/TRBV6-3	-	TRBJ2-1	-	CASSYLPGAYNEQFF	TGTGCCAGCAGTTATTTGCCGGGGGCCTACAATGAGCAGTTCTTC
TRBV6-4	-	TRBJ1-6	-	CASSPGQNSPLHF	TGTGCCAGCAGCCCGGGACAAAATTCACCCCTCCACTTT
TRBV4-2	-	TRBJ2-7	TRBD1	CASSQGTGVIF	TGTGCCAGCAGCCAAGGGACAGGGGTTATCTTC
TRBV6-2/TRBV6-3	-	TRBJ1-1	-	CASSSDRAEAFF	TGTGCCAGCAGCTCCGACCGGGCTGAAGCTTTCTTT
TRBV7-2	-	TRBJ1-3	-	CASSLAHRWRASGNTIYF	TGTGCCAGCAGCTTAGCGCATCGGTGGAGAGCCTCTGGAAACACCATATATTTT
TRBV9	-	TRBJ2-6	-	CASSAQGTGANVLTF	TGTGCCAGCAGCGCTCAGGGGACTGGGGCCAACGTCCTGACTTTC
TRBV7-9	-	TRBJ2-3	-	CASSGRTLGQYF	TGTGCCAGCAGCGGGAGGACCCTCGGGCAGTATTTT
TRBV6-5	-	TRBJ2-7	-	CASSYGSPYEQYF	TGTGCCAGCAGTTACGGGAGTCCCTACGAGCAGTACTTC
TRBV5-4	-	TRBJ2-3	TRBD2	CASSLETSGTDTQYF	TGTGCCAGCAGCTTGGAAACTAGCGGCACAGATACGCAGTATTTT